The clone carrying this T cell receptor beta chain was counted ten times or more. This CDR3 is 15 amino acids long. V shed 3 bases, J shed 5 bases, and the junction held 8 bases outside the gene matches. CDR1 is SGDLS, CDR2 YYNGEE, per germline. The record originates from a study of T cells in Graves' hyperthyroidism and ophthalmopathy. Amplification of TCR beta CDR3 regions was performed using RNA transcripts as template. The HTBI primer set served for first-round RT-PCR of the TCR CDR3. TCRdb re-analysed the multiplex PCR reads in MiXCR, keeping a single row per CDR3 protein. Of 250,000 to 350,000 distinct CDR3 sequences in the sample, about 15% were seen once. Using more than 7.5 ml of fresh peripheral blood, PBMCs were prepared.

The sequenced sample consisted of blood. This rearrangement joins TRBV9 to TRBJ1-5, with 7 bases fitting TRBD1. The receptor's source is a woman between 55 and 75 years old with Graves' ophthalmopathy. The CDR3 DNA sequence: TGTGCCAGCAGCGCCCATGGGACAGCCGATCAGCCCCAGCATTTT. This translates into CASSAHGTADQPQHF. Full variable domain (rest looked up from reference TRBV9 and TRBJ1-5): DSGVTQTPKHLITATGQRVTLRCSPRSGDLSVYWYQQSLDQGLQFLIQYYNGEERAKGNILERFSAQQFPDLHSELNLSSLELGDSALYFCASSAHGTADQPQHFGDGTRLSIL.